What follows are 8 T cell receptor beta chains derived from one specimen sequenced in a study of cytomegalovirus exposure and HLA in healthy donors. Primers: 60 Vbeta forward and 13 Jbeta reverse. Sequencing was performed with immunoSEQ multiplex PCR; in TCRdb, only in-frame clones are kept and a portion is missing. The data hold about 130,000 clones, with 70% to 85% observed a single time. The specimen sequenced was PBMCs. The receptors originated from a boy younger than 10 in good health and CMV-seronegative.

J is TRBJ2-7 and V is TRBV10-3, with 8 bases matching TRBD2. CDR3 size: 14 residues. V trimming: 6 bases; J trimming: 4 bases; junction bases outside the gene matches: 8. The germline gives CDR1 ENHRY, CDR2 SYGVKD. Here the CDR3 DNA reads TGTGCCATCAGAGGCGGGGGGCTAGGGTACGAGCAGTACTTC. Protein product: CAIRGGGLGYEQYF.

The CDR3 here is CSVEDLSTDTQYF. CDR3 nucleotide sequence: TGCAGCGTTGAAGACCTAAGCACAGATACGCAGTATTTT. The chain has TRBV29-1 and TRBJ2-3, with D unclear. Germline V lookup: CDR1 SQVTM, CDR2 ANQGSEA. This CDR3 contains 13 residues. Trimming removed 0 bases from V and 0 bases from J, with 4 bases in between.

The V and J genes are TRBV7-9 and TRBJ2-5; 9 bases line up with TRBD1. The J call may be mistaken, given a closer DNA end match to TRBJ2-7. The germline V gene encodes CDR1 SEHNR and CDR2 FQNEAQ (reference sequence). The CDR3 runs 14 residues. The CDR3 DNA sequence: TGTGCCAGCAGCCCCGCGGGACAGGGCTACGAGCAGTACTTC. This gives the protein CASSPAGQGYEQYF.

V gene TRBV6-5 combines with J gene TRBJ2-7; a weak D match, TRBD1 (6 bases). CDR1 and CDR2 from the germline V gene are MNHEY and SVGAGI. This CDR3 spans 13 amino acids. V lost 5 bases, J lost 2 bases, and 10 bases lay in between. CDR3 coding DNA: TGTGCCAGCAGTCTCACAGGGACCTACGAGCAGTACTTC. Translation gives CASSLTGTYEQYF.

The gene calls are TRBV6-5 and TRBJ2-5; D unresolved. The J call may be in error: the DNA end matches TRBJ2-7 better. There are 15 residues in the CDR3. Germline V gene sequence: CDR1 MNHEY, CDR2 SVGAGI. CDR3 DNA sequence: TGTGCCAGCAGTTACTCGATTTCCGGGTTGAACGAGCAGTACTTC. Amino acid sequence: CASSYSISGLNEQYF.

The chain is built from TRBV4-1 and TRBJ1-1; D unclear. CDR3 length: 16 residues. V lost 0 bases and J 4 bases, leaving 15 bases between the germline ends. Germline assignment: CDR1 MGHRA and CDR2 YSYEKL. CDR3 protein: CASSQDLRAVRTEAFF. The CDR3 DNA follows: TGCGCCAGCAGCCAAGATCTGAGAGCGGTCCGCACTGAAGCTTTCTTT.

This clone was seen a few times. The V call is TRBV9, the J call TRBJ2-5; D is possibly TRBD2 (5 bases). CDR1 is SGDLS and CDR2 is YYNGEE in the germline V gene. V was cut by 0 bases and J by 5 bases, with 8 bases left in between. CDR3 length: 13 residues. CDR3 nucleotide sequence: TGTGCCAGCAGCGTAGGGACTCGGGAGACCCAGTACTTC. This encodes CASSVGTRETQYF.

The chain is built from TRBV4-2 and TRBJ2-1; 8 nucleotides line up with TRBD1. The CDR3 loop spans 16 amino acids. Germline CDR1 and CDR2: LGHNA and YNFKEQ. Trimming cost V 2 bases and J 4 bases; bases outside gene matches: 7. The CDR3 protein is CASSQQGASGYNEQFF. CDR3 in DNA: TGTGCCAGCAGCCAACAGGGGGCGAGTGGGTACAATGAGCAGTTCTTC.